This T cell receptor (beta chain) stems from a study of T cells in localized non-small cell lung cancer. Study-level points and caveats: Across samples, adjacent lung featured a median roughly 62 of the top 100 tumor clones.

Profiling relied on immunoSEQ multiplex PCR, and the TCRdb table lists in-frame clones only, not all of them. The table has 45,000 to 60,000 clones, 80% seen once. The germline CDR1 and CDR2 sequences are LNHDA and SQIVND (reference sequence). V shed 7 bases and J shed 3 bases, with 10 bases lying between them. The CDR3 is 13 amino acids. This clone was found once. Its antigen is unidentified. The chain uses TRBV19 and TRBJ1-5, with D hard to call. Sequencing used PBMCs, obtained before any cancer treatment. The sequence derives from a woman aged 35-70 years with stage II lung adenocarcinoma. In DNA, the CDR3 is TGTGCCAGTAAGACTAACACCAATCAGCCCCAGCATTTT. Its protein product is CASKTNTNQPQHF.